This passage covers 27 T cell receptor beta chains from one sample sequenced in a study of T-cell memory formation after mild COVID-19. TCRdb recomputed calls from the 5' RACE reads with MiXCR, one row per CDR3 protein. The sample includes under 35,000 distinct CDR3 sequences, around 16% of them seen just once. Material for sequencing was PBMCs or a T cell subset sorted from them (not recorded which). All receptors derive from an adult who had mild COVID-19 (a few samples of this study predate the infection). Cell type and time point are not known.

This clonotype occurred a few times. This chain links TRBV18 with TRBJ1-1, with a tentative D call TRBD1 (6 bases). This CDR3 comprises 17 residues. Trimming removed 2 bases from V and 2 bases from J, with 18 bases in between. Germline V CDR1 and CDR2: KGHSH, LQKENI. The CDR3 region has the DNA TGTGCCAGCTCACCAGGCGCTTCGGGGGGGGGCAACACTGAAGCTTTCTTT. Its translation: CASSPGASGGGNTEAFF.

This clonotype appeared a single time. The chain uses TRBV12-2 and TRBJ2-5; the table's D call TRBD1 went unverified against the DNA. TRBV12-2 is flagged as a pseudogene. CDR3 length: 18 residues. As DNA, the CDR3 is TGTGCAAGTCGCTCTTTCGGGACAGGGGAAAATAGTGGAGAGACCCAGTACTTC. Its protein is CASRSFGTGENSGETQYF.

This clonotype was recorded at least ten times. CDR3 region: CASSLVAGGGNQPQHF. CDR3 DNA: TGTGCCAGCAGCTTAGTCGCAGGGGGCGGCAATCAGCCCCAGCATTTT. The chain combines TRBV7-6 with TRBJ1-5; 8 positions match TRBD1. The trim removed 1 base at V and 2 bases at J, leaving 4 bases unmatched. In germline, CDR1 is SGHVS, CDR2 FNYEAQ. This CDR3 is 16 amino acids long.

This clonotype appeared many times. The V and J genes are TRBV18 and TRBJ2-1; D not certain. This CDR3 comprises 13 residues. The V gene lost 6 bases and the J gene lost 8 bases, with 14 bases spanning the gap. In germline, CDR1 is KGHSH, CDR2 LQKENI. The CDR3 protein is CASSPNRDYEQFF. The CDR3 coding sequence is TGTGCCAGCTCTCCCAATCGAGACTATGAGCAGTTCTTC.

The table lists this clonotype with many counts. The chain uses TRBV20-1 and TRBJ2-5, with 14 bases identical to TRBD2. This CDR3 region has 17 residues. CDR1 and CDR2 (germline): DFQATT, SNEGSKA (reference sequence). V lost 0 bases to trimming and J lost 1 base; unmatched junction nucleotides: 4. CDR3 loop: CSARDGTSGGLQETQYF. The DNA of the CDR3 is TGCAGTGCTAGAGATGGGACTAGCGGGGGCCTCCAAGAGACCCAGTACTTC.

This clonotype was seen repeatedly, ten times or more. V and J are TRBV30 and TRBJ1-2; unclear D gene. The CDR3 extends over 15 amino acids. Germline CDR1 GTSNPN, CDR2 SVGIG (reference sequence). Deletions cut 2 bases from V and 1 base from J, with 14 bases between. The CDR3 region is CAWSPPQIYNYGYTF. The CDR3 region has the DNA TGTGCCTGGAGTCCCCCCCAGATCTATAACTATGGCTACACCTTC.

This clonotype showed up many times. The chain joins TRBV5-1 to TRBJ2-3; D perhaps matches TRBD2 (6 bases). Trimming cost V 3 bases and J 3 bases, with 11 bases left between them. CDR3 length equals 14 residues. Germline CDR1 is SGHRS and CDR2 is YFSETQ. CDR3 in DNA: TGCGCCAGCAGCTCCGGGACTTCAACAGATACGCAGTATTTT. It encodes CASSSGTSTDTQYF.

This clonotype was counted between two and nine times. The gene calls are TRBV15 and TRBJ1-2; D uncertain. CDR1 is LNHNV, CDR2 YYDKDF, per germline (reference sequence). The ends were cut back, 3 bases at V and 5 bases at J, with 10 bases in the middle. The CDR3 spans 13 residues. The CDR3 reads CATSRGSGYGYTF. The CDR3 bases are TGTGCCACCAGCAGGGGGAGTGGGTATGGCTACACCTTC.

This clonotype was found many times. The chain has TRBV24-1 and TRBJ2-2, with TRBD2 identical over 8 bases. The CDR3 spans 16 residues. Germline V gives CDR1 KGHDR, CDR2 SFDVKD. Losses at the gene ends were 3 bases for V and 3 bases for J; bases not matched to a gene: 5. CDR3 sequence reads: CATSDGGRLDTGELFF. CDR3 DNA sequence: TGTGCCACCAGTGATGGCGGGAGGTTGGACACCGGGGAGCTGTTTTTT.

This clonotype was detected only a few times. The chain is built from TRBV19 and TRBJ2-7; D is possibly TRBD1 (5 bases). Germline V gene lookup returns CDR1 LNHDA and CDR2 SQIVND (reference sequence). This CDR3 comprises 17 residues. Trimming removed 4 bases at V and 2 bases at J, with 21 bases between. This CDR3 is CASSTPPGAWLPYEQYF. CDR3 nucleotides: TGTGCCAGTAGTACCCCCCCTGGGGCGTGGCTCCCCTACGAGCAGTACTTC.

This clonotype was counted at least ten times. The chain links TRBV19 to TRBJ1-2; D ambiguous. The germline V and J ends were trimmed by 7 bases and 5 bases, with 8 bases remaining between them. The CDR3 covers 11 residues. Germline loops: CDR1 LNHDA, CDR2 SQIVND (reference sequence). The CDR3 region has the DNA TGTGCCAGTACCTTCGGGTATGGCTACACCTTC. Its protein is CASTFGYGYTF.

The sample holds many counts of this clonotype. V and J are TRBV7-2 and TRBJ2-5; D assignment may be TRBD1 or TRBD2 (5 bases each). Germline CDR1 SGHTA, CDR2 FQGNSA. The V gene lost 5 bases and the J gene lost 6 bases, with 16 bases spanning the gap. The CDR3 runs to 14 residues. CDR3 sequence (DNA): TGTGCCAGCAGCCCAGCTCCGGGGCTGAAGACCCAGTACTTC. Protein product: CASSPAPGLKTQYF.

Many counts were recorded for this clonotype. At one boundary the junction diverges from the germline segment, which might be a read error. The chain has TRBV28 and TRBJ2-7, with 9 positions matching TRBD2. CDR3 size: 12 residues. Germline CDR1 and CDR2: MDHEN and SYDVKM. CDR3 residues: CASCGGRVPPGF. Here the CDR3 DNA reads TGTGCCAGTTGTGGCGGGAGGGTCCCACCCGGCTTC.

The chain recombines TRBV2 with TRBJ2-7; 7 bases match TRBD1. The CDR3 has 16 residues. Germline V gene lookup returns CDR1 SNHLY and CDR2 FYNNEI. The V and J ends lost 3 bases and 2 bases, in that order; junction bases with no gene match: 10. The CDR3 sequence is CASSDPPGQTTYEQYF. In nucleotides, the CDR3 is TGTGCCAGCAGTGACCCCCCGGGACAGACTACCTACGAGCAGTACTTC.

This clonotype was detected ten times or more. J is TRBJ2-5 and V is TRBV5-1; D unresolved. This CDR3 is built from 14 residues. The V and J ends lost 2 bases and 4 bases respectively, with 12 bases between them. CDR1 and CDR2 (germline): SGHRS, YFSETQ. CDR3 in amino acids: CASSLGKVRETQYF. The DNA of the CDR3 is TGCGCCAGCAGCTTAGGGAAGGTGCGAGAGACCCAGTACTTC.

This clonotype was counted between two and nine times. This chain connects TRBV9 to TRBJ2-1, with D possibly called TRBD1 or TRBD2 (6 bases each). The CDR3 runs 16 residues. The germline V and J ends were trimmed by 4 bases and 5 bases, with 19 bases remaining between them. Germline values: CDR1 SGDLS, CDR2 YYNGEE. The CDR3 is CASSPRVGGFNNEQFF. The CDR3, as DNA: TGTGCCAGCAGCCCCCGAGTGGGGGGCTTCAACAATGAGCAGTTCTTC.

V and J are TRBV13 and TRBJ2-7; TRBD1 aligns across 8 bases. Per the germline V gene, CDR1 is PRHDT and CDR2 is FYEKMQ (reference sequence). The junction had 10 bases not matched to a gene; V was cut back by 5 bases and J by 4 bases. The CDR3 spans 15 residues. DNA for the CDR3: TGTGCCAGCAGCGTACACTCAGGGGGCGCATACGAGCAGTACTTC. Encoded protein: CASSVHSGGAYEQYF.

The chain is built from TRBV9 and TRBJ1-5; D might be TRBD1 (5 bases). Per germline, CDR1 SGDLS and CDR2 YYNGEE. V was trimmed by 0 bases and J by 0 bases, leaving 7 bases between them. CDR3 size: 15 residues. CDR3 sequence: CASSVGGNSNQPQHF. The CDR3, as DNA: TGTGCCAGCAGCGTAGGGGGGAATAGCAATCAGCCCCAGCATTTT.

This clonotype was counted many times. In DNA form, the CDR3 reads TGTGCCAGCAGCGACGGACAGGGGGTTTTCAGCTCCTACAATGAGCAGTTCTTC. As protein: CASSDGQGVFSSYNEQFF. The gene calls are TRBV7-9 and TRBJ2-1; 10 positions agree with TRBD1. Germline V gives CDR1 SEHNR, CDR2 FQNEAQ (reference sequence). The CDR3 is 18 amino acids. V gave up 5 bases and J gave up 0 bases; unmatched junction bases: 10.

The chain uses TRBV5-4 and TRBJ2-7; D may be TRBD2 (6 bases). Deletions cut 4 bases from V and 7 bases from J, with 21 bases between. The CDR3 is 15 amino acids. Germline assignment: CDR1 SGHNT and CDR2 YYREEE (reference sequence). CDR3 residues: CASSPNRGSLLEQYF. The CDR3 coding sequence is TGTGCCAGCAGCCCCAACCGGGGGAGTCTTTTAGAGCAGTACTTC.

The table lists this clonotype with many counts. As DNA, the CDR3 is TGCAGTGCTAGAGATCTCGGTTCCTATAATTCACCCCTCCACTTT. Amino acids: CSARDLGSYNSPLHF. J is TRBJ1-6 and V is TRBV20-1; D gene unclear. Trimming took 0 bases from V and 1 from J, leaving 7 bases between them. The CDR3 has 15 residues. In germline, CDR1 is DFQATT, CDR2 SNEGSKA (reference sequence).

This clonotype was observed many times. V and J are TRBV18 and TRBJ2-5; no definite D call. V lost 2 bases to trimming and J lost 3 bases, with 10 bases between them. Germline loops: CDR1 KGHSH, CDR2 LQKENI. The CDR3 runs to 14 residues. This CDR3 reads CASSPFGGEETQYF. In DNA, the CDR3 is TGTGCCAGCTCACCATTTGGCGGAGAAGAGACCCAGTACTTC.

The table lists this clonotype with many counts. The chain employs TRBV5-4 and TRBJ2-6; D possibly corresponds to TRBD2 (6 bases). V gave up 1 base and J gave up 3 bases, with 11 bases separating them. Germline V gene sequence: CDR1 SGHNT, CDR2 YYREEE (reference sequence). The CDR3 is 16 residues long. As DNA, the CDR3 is TGTGCCAGCAGCTTGTACGGGAGTGTTGGGGCCAACGTCCTGACTTTC. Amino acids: CASSLYGSVGANVLTF.

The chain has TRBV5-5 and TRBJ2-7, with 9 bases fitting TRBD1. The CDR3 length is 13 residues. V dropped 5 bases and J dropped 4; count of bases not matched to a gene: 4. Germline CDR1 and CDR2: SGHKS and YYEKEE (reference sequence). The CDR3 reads CASRETGGYEQYF. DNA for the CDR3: TGTGCCAGCAGGGAGACAGGGGGGTACGAGCAGTACTTC. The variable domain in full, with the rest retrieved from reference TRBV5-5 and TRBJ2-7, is DAGVTQSPTHLIKTRGQQVTLRCSPISGHKSVSWYQQVLGQGPQFIFQYYEKEERGRGNFPDRFSARQFPNYSSELNVNALLLGDSALYLCASRETGGYEQYFGPGTRLTVT.

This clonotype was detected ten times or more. CDR3 in DNA: TGTGCCAGTAGTCCCCAGGTGGGGTATGAGCAGTACTTC. Translation gives CASSPQVGYEQYF. V gene TRBV19 combines with J gene TRBJ2-7, with no clear D. Germline V gene lookup returns CDR1 LNHDA and CDR2 SQIVND (reference sequence). CDR3 size: 13 residues. V dropped 5 bases and J dropped 7 bases, with 15 bases sitting between them.

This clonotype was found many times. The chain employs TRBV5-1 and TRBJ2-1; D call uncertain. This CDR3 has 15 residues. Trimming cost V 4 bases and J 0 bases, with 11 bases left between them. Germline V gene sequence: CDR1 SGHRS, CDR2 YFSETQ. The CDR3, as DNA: TGCGCCAGCAGCGCGGCCAGAAGCTCCTACAATGAGCAGTTCTTC. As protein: CASSAARSSYNEQFF.

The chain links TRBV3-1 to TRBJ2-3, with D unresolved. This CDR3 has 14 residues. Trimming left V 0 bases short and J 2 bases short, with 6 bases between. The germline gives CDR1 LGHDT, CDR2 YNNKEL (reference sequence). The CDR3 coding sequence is TGTGCCAGCAGCCAAGACTACCTCACAGATACGCAGTATTTT. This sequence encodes CASSQDYLTDTQYF.